This is a list of T cell receptor beta chains from one sample in a study of cytomegalovirus exposure and HLA in healthy donors. The repertoire was sequenced with immunoSEQ multiplex PCR; TCRdb's copy has only in-frame clones and lacks some. The sample yields around 200,000 clones, 60% to 85% seen once. The sample consisted of PBMCs. Receptors were obtained from a male donor in good health and CMV-seronegative. CDR3s include the opening cysteine and the closing phenylalanine or tryptophan. A D gene is named only where the DNA matches it firmly. Expanded clones get a size class; other rows say once, few or many, or leave the size out.

abundance,d_gene,j_gene,len,v_gene,CDR3aa,CDR3nt
few,.,TRBJ2-1,12,TRBV30,CAWSTVYNEQFF,TGTGCCTGGAGCACGGTCTACAATGAGCAGTTCTTC
.,TRBD1,TRBJ1-1,15,TRBV5-1,CASSLGAGGYAEAFF,TGCGCCAGCAGCTTGGGAGCAGGGGGCTACGCTGAAGCTTTCTTT
.,.,TRBJ2-2,14,TRBV9,CASSWGQNTGELFF,TGTGCCAGCAGCTGGGGACAGAACACCGGGGAGCTGTTTTTT
once,TRBD2,TRBJ2-7,16,TRBV25-1,CASSPPGTRSSYEQYF,TGTGCCAGCAGTCCCCCCGGGACTAGGAGCTCCTACGAGCAGTACTTC
.,.,TRBJ1-5,13,TRBV28,CASSRDSNQPQHF,TGTGCCAGCAGCAGGGATAGCAATCAGCCCCAGCATTTT
.,.,TRBJ1-3,15,TRBV19,CASSIWQDSGNTIYF,TGTGCCAGTAGTATATGGCAGGACTCTGGAAACACCATATATTTT
.,TRBD2,TRBJ2-3,17,TRBV5-1,CASSFGTSGSVADTQYF,TGCGCCAGCAGCTTCGGGACTAGCGGTTCAGTTGCAGATACGCAGTATTTT
.,TRBD2,TRBJ2-5,15,TRBV7-3,CASSLGLAVQETQYF,TGTGCCAGCAGCTTGGGACTAGCGGTACAAGAGACCCAGTACTTC
.,.,TRBJ1-2,11,TRBV30,CAWSTNYGYTF,TGTGCCTGGAGTACAAACTATGGCTACACCTTC
.,TRBD2,TRBJ2-5,18,TRBV7-9,CASSFPGLAGGYQETQYF,TGTGCCAGCAGCTTCCCGGGACTAGCGGGGGGCTACCAAGAGACCCAGTACTTC
.,TRBD1,TRBJ1-5,14,TRBV28,CASTPGQGNQPQHF,TGTGCCAGCACCCCGGGACAGGGCAATCAGCCCCAGCATTTT
.,TRBD1,TRBJ2-7,15,TRBV27,CASSISGTASYEQYF,TGTGCCAGCAGCATATCCGGGACAGCCTCCTACGAGCAGTACTTC
.,.,TRBJ2-7,15,TRBV7-9,CASSLVTGQDYEQYF,TGTGCCAGCAGCTTAGTAACCGGCCAGGACTACGAGCAGTACTTC
.,TRBD1,TRBJ1-3,16,TRBV6-5,CASSSGTGGRGNTIYF,TGTGCCAGCAGTTCCGGGACAGGGGGCAGGGGAAACACCATATATTTT
.,TRBD1,TRBJ1-6,14,TRBV30,CAWNRGSYNSPLHF,TGTGCCTGGAACAGGGGATCCTATAATTCACCCCTCCACTTT
.,TRBD1,TRBJ1-1,15,TRBV6-4,CASSELDRVPSEAFF,TGTGCCAGCAGTGAACTAGACAGGGTCCCCTCTGAAGCTTTCTTT
once,.,TRBJ2-2,12,TRBV7-2,CASSFFTGELFF,TGTGCCAGCAGCTTCTTCACCGGGGAGCTGTTTTTT
few,TRBD1,TRBJ2-7,15,TRBV5-4,CASSLVGRGTYEQYF,TGTGCCAGCAGCTTGGTGGGCAGGGGGACCTACGAGCAGTACTTC
.,.,TRBJ1-3,14,TRBV9,CASSGTTPGNTIYF,TGTGCCAGCAGCGGGACAACCCCTGGAAACACCATATATTTT
few,.,TRBJ1-2,13,TRBV19,CASTLTAGYGYTF,TGTGCCAGTACATTGACAGCTGGCTATGGCTACACCTTC
.,.,TRBJ1-5,15,TRBV27,CASSLGGGGNQPQHF,TGTGCCAGCAGTTTGGGCGGGGGGGGCAATCAGCCCCAGCATTTT
.,TRBD2,TRBJ2-3,15,TRBV6-5,CASNQLAGGTDTQYF,TGTGCCAGCAACCAACTAGCGGGAGGTACAGATACGCAGTATTTT
.,.,TRBJ1-5,12,TRBV10-3,CAISDLNQPQHF,TGTGCCATCAGTGACCTAAATCAGCCCCAGCATTTT
.,TRBD2,TRBJ2-4,12,TRBV6-1,CASRGGPGIQYF,TGTGCCAGCCGGGGGGGGCCGGGCATTCAGTACTTC
.,TRBD2,TRBJ2-1,13,TRBV4-2,CASKGLAGEEQFF,TGTGCCAGCAAGGGACTAGCGGGAGAAGAGCAGTTCTTC
few,TRBD1,TRBJ1-6,17,TRBV4-1,CASSQEAWDRNNSPLHF,TGCGCCAGCAGCCAAGAGGCTTGGGACAGAAATAATTCACCCCTCCACTTT
.,.,TRBJ1-5,14,TRBV28,CASSLRSGEQPQHF,TGTGCCAGCAGTTTAAGGTCAGGGGAGCAGCCCCAGCATTTT
.,.,TRBJ2-2,12,TRBV30,CAWSVLPGELFF,TGTGCCTGGAGTGTACTTCCCGGGGAGCTGTTTTTT
.,.,TRBJ2-4,14,TRBV30,CAWSVGGGKVIQYF,TGTGCCTGGAGTGTAGGAGGCGGCAAGGTCATTCAGTACTTC
.,.,TRBJ2-1,12,TRBV11-2,CASSLVENEQFF,TGTGCCAGCAGCTTAGTTGAGAATGAGCAGTTCTTC
.,TRBD1,TRBJ2-7,13,TRBV29-1,CSVEDDRGYEQYF,TGCAGCGTTGAAGATGACAGGGGCTACGAGCAGTACTTC
.,.,TRBJ1-1,14,TRBV9,CASSVVLGEGEAFF,TGTGCCAGCAGCGTAGTGCTAGGGGAAGGTGAAGCTTTCTTT
.,.,TRBJ1-1,14,TRBV6-6,CASTPPGSTTEAFF,TGTGCCAGCACCCCCCCGGGGTCGACCACTGAAGCTTTCTTT
.,TRBD1,TRBJ1-1,15,TRBV6-5,CASSLRGTGAPQAFF,TGTGCCAGCAGTCTACGCGGGACAGGGGCACCCCAAGCTTTCTTT
few,TRBD2,TRBJ2-4,13,TRBV10-3,CATLAGGANIQYF,TGTGCCACCCTAGCGGGGGGGGCAAACATTCAGTACTTC
.,.,TRBJ1-2,13,TRBV19,CASSILRVHGYTF,TGTGCCAGTAGTATATTGCGGGTCCATGGCTACACCTTC
.,TRBD2,TRBJ2-3,17,TRBV29-1,CSVEPHPTSGRSDTQYF,TGCAGCGTTGAACCGCACCCCACTAGCGGGAGGTCAGATACGCAGTATTTT
.,TRBD1,TRBJ2-7,15,TRBV7-9,CASSLTGGERYEQYF,TGTGCCAGCAGCTTGACAGGGGGCGAAAGGTACGAGCAGTACTTC
.,TRBD2,TRBJ2-1,15,TRBV6-5,CASKAGGLKENEQFF,TGTGCCAGCAAAGCGGGGGGGCTTAAGGAGAATGAGCAGTTCTTC
.,.,TRBJ1-5,15,TRBV11-2,CASSPVVGSNQPQHF,TGTGCCAGCAGCCCGGTGGTCGGGAGCAATCAGCCCCAGCATTTT
.,.,TRBJ1-5,13,TRBV6-6,CASSYRQNQPQHF,TGTGCCAGCAGTTATAGACAGAATCAGCCCCAGCATTTT